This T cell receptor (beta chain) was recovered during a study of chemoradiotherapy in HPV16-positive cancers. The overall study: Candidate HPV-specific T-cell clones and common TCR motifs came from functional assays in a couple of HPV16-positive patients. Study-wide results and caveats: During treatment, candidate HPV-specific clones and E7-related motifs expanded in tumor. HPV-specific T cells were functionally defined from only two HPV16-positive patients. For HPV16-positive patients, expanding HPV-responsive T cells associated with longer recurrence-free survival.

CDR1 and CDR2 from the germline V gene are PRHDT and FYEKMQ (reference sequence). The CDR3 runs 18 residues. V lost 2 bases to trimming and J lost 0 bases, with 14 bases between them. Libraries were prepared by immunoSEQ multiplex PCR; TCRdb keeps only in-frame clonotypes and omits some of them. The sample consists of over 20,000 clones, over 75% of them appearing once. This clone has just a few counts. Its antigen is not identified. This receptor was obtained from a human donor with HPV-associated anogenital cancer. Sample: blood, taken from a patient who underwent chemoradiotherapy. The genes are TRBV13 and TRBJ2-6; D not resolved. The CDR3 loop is CASSLTDPTDSGANVLTF. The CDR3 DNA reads TGTGCCAGCAGCTTAACGGACCCAACGGACTCTGGGGCCAACGTCCTGACTTTC. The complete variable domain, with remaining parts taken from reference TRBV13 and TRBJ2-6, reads AAGVIQSPRHLIKEKRETATLKCYPIPRHDTVYWYQQGPGQDPQFLISFYEKMQSDKGSIPDRFSAQQFSDYHSELNMSSLELGDSALYFCASSLTDPTDSGANVLTFGAGSRLTVL.